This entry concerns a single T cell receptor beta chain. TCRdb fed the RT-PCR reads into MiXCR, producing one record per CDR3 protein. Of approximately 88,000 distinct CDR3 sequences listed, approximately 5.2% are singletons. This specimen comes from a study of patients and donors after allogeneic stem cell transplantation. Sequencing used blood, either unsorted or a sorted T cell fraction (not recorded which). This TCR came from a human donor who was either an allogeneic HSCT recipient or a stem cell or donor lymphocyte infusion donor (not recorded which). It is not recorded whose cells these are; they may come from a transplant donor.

The CDR3 region has the DNA TGTGCCAGCAGCTTAGGTCGGGGGACTAGCTACAATGAGCAGTTCTTC. Amino acids: CASSLGRGTSYNEQFF. The V gene is TRBV7-9, the J gene TRBJ2-1, with 8 bases aligning to TRBD2. The ends lost 1 base at V and 3 bases at J; junction bases unmatched: 5. This CDR3 region has 16 residues. Germline V gives CDR1 SEHNR, CDR2 FQNEAQ (reference sequence).